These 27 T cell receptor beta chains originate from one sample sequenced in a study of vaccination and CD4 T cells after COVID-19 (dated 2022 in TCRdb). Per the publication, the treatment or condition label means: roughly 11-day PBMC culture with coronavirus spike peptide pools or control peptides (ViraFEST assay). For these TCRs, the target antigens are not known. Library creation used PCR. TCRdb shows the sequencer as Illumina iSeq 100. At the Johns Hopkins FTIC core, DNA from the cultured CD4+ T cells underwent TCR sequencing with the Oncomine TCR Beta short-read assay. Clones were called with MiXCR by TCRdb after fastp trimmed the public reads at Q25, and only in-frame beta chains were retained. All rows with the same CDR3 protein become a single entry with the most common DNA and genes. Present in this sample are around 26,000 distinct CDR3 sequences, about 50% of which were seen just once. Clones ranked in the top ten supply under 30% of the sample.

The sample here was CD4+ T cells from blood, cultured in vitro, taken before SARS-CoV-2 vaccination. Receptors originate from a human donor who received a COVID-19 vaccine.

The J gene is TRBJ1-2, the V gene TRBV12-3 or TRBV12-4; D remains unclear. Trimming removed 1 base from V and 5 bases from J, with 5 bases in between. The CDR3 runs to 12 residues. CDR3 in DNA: TGTGCCAGCAGTTTAGGGCGGTATGGCTACACCTTC. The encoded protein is CASSLGRYGYTF.

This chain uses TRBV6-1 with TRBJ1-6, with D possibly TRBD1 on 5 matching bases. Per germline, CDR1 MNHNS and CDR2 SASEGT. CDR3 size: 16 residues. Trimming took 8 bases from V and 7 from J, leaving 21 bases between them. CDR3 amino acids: CASGRPLQVPNSPLHF. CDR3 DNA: TGTGCCAGCGGGCGCCCGTTACAGGTTCCCAATTCACCCCTCCACTTT.

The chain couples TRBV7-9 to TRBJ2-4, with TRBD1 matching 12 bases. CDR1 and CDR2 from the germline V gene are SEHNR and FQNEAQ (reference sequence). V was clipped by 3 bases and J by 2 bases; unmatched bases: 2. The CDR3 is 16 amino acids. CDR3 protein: CASSLGTGGSKNIQYF. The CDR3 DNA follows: TGTGCCAGCAGCTTGGGGACAGGGGGCTCCAAAAACATTCAGTACTTC. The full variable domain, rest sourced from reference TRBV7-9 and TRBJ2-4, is DTGVSQNPRHKITKRGQNVTFRCDPISEHNRLYWYRQTLGQGPEFLTYFQNEAQLEKSRLLSDRFSAERPKGSFSTLEIQRTEQGDSAMYLCASSLGTGGSKNIQYFGAGTRLSVL.

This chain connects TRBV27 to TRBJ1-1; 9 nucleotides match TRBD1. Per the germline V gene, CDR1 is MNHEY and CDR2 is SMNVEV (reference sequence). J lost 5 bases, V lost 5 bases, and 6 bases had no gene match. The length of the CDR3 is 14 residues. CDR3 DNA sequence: TGTGCCAGCAGTACGACAGGGGGAAGTACTGAAGCTTTCTTT. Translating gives CASSTTGGSTEAFF.

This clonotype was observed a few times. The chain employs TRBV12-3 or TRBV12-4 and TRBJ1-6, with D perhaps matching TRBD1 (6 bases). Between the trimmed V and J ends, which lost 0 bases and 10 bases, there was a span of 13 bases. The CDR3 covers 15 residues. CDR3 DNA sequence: TGTGCCAGCAGTTTAGCCACAGGGATGGGGTCACCCCTCCACTTT. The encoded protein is CASSLATGMGSPLHF.

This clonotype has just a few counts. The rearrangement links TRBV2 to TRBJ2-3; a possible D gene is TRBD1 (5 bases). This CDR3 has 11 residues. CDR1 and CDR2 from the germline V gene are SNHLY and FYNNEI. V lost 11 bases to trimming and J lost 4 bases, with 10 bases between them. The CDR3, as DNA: TGTGCCGAAAGGGGTTCAGATACGCAGTATTTT. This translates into CAERGSDTQYF.

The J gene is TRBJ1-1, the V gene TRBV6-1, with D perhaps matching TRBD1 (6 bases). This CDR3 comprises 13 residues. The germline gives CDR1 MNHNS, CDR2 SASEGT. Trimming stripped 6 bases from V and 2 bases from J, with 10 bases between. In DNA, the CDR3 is TGTGCCAGCAGAGAGACAGGAAACACTGAAGCTTTCTTT. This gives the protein CASRETGNTEAFF.

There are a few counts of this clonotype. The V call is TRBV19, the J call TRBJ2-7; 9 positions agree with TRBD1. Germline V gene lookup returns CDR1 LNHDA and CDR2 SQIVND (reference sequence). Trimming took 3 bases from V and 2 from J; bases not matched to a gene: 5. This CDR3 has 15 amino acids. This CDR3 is CASSIPGTGTYEQYF. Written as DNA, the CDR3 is TGTGCCAGTAGTATTCCCGGGACAGGGACCTACGAGCAGTACTTC.

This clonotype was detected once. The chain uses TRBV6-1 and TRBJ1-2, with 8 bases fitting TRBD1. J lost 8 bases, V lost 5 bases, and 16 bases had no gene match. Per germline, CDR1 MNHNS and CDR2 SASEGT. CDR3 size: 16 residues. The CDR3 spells CASSPYWTGNNYGYTF. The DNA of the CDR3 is TGTGCCAGCAGTCCATATTGGACAGGGAATAATTACGGCTACACCTTC.

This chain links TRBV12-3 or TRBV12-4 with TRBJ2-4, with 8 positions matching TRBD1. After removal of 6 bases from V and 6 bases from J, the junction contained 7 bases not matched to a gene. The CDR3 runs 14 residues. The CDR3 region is CASRPDRVRNIQYF. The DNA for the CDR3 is TGTGCCAGCAGGCCGGACAGGGTACGAAACATTCAGTACTTC.

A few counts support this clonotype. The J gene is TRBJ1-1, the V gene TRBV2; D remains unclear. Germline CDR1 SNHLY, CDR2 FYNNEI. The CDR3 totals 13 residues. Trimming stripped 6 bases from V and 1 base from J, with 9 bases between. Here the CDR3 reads CASRTDQNTEAFF. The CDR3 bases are TGTGCCAGCAGGACTGACCAGAACACTGAAGCTTTCTTT.

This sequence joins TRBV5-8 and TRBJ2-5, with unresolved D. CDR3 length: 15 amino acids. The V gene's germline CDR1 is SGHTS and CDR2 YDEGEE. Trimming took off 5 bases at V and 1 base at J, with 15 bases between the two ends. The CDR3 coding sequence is TGTGCCAGCAGGATGCAAAAGGGCTTCCAAGAGACCCAGTACTTC. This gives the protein CASRMQKGFQETQYF.

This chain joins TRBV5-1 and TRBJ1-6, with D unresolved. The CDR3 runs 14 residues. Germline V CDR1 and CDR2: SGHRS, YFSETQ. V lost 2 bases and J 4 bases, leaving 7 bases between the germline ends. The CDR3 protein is CASSFGSYNSPLHF. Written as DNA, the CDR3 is TGCGCCAGCAGCTTCGGTTCGTATAATTCACCCCTCCACTTT.

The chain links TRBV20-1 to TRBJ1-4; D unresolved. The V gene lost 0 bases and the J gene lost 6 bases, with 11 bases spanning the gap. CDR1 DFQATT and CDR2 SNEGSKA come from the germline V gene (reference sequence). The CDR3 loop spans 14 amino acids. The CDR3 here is CSARDSGGYEKLFF. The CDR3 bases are TGCAGTGCTAGAGATTCGGGCGGGTATGAAAAACTGTTTTTT.

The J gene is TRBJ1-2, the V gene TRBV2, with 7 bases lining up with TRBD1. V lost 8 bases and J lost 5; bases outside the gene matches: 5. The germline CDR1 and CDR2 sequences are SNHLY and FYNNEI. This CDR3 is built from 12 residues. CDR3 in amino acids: CASSGQKYGYTF. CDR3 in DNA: TGTGCCAGCTCGGGACAGAAGTATGGCTACACCTTC.

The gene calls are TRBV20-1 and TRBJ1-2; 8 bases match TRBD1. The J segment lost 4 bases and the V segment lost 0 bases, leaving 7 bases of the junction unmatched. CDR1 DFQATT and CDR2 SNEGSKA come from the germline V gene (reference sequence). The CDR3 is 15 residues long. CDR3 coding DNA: TGCAGTGCTAGAGATCAAGGACAGGGCAGCTATGGCTACACCTTC. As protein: CSARDQGQGSYGYTF.

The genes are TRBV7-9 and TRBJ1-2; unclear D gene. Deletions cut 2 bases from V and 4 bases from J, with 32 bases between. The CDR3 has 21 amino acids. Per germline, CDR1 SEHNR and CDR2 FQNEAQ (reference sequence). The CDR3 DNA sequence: TGTGCCAGCAGCTTAACAACCCTAACAAGAAATCCAACTCCCATACTCTATGGCTACACCTTC. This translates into CASSLTTLTRNPTPILYGYTF.

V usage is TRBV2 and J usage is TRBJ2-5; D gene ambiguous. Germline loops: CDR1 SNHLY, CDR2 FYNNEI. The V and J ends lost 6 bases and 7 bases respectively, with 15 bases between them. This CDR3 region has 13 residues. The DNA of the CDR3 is TGTGCCAGCAGGTCCCGGGTAGTTGGGACCCAGTACTTC. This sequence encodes CASRSRVVGTQYF.

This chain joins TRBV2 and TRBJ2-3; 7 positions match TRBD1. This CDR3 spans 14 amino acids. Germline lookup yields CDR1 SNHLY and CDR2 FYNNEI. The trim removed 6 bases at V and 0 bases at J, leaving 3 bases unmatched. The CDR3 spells CASRRTGSTDTQYF. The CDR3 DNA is TGTGCCAGCAGGAGGACAGGAAGCACAGATACGCAGTATTTT.

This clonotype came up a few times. The CDR3 here is CATSPGPGGYTF. CDR3 bases: TGTGCCACCAGCCCAGGCCCGGGTGGCTACACCTTC. The gene calls are TRBV24-1 and TRBJ1-2; D unclear. The CDR3 has 12 amino acids. The germline V gene has CDR1 KGHDR and CDR2 SFDVKD. The germline V and J ends were trimmed by 7 bases and 7 bases, with 12 bases remaining between them.

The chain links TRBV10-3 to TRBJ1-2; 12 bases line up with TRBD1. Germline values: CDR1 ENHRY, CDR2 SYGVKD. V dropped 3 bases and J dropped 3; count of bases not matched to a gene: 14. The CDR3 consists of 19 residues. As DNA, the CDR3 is TGTGCCATCAGTGATGACCCCGGGACAGGGGGCGCGGGTGACTATGGCTACACCTTC. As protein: CAISDDPGTGGAGDYGYTF.

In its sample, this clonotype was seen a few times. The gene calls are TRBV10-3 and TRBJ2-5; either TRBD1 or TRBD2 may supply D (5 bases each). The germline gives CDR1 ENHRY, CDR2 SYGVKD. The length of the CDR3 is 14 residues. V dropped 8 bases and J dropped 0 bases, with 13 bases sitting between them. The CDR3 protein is CAIRGSVYQETQYF. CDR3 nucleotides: TGTGCCATCCGGGGCAGCGTATACCAAGAGACCCAGTACTTC.

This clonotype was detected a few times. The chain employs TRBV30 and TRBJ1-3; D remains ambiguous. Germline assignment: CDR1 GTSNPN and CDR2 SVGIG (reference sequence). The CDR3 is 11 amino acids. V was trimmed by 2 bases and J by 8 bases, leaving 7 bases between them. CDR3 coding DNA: TGTGCCTGGAGTACCGGGGACACCATATATTTT. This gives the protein CAWSTGDTIYF.

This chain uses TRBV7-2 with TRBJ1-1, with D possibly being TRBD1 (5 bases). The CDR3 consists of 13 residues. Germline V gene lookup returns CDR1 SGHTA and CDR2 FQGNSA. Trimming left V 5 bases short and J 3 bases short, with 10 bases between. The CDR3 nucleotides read TGTGCCAGCAGCCTGGACATTTACACTGAAGCTTTCTTT. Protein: CASSLDIYTEAFF.

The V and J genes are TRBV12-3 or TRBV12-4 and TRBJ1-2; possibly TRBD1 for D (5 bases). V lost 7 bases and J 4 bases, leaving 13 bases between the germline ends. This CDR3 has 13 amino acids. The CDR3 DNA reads TGTGCCAGCACGGGACGGACGATCTATGGCTACACCTTC. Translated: CASTGRTIYGYTF.

The CDR3 loop reads CASSPMTGGNYGYTF. The DNA of the CDR3 is TGTGCCAGCAGCCCGATGACAGGGGGAAACTATGGCTACACCTTC. V and J are TRBV14 and TRBJ1-2; 9 nucleotides match TRBD1. V lost 4 bases, J lost 2 bases, and 5 bases stayed unmatched. This CDR3 contains 15 residues. From germline, CDR1 is SGHDN and CDR2 FVKESK.

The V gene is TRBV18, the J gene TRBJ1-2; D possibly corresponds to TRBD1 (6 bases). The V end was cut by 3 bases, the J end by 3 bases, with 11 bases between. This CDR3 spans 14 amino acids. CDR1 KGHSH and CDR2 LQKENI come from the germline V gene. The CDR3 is CASSPRTEDYGYTF. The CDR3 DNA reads TGTGCCAGCTCACCCCGGACAGAGGACTATGGCTACACCTTC.